This paragraph covers one T cell receptor beta chain sequence. At one end the junction does not follow the germline gene, possibly because of a read error. This sample was included in a study of blood T cell repertoires in COVID-19. Study in general: COVID-19 samples, acute and convalescent, were from the United States, Italy and Spain.

Data came from immunoSEQ multiplex PCR; TCRdb stores just in-frame clones and leaves some out. In the table there are roughly 24,000 clones, roughly 89% of which are singletons. Sequencing was carried out using peripheral blood. The TCR was taken from a man between 65 and 85 years old with COVID-19, enrolled during active disease.

The CDR3 DNA reads TGTGTCAGCAGCTTGGAGGGGGCGCAGGGGCAGCCCCAGCATTTT. Protein: CVSSLEGAQGQPQHF. V usage is TRBV5-5 and J usage is TRBJ1-5; 7 bases agree with TRBD1. CDR1 is SGHKS, CDR2 YYEKEE, per germline (reference sequence). The CDR3 totals 15 residues.